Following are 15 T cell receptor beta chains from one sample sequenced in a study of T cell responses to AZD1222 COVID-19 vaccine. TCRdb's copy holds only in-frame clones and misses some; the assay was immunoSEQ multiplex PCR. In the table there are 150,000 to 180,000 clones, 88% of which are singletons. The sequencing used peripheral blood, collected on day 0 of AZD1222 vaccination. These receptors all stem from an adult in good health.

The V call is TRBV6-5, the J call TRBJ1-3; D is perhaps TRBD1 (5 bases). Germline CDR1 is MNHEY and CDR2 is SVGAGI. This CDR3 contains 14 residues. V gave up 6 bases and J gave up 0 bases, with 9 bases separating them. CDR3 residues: CASRLQVSGNTIYF. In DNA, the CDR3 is TGTGCCAGCAGACTACAGGTCTCTGGAAACACCATATATTTT.

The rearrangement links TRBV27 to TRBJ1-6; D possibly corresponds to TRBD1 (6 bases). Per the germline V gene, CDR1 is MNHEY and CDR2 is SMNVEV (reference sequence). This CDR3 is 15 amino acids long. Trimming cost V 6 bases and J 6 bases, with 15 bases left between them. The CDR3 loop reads CASSSGENPNSPLHF. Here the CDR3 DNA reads TGTGCCAGCAGCTCAGGGGAAAATCCTAATTCACCCCTCCACTTT.

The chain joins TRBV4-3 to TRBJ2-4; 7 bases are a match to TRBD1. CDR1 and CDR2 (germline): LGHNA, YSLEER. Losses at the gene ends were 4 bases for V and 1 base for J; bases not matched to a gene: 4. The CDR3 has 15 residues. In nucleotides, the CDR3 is TGCGCCAGCAGCCCCACAGGGGACGCCAAAAACATTCAGTACTTC. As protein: CASSPTGDAKNIQYF.

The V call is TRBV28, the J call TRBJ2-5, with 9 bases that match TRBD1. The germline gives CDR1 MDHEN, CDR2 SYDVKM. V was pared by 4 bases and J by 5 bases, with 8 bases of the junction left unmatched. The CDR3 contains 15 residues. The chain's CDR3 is CASSSLLDRGETQYF. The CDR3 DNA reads TGTGCCAGCAGTTCGCTCCTGGACAGGGGCGAGACCCAGTACTTC.

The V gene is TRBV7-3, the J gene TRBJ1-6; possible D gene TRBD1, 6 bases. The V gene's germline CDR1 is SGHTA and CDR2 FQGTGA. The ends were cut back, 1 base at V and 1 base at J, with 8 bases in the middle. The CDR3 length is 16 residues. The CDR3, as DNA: TGTGCCAGCAGCTTAAAAGGGGGGTCCTATAATTCACCCCTCCACTTT. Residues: CASSLKGGSYNSPLHF.

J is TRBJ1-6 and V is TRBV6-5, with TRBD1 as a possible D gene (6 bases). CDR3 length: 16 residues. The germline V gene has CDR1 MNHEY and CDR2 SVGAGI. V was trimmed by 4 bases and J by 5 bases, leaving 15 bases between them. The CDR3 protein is CASSLVGGPDNSPLHF. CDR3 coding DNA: TGTGCCAGCAGTTTAGTTGGGGGCCCTGATAATTCACCCCTCCACTTT.

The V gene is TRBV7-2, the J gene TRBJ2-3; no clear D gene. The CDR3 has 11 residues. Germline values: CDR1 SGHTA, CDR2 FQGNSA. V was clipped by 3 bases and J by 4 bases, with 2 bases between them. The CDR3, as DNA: TGTGCCAGCAGCTTGTCAGATACGCAGTATTTT. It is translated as CASSLSDTQYF.

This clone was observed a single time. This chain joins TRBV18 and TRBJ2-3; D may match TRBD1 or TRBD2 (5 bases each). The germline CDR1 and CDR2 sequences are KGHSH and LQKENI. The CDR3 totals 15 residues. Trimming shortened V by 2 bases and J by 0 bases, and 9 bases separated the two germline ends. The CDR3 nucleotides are TGTGCCAGCTCACCAGTCGGGGCGAGCACAGATACGCAGTATTTT. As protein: CASSPVGASTDTQYF.

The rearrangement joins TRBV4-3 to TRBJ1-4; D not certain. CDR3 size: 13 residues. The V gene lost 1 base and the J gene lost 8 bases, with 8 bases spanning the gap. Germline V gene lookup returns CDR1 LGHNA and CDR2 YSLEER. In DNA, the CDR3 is TGCGCCAGCAGCCAAGGATGGGCGGAAAAACTGTTTTTT. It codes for CASSQGWAEKLFF.

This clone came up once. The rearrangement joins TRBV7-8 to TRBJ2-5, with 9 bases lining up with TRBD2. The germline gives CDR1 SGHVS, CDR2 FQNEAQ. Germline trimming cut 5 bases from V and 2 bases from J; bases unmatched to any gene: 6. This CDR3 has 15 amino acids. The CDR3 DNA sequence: TGTGCCAGCAGCGAAAGACTAGCGGAGCAAGAGACCCAGTACTTC. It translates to CASSERLAEQETQYF.

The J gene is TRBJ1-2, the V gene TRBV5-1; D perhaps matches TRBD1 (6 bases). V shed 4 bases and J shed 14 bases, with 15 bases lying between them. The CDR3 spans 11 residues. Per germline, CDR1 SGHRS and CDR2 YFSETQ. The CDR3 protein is CASSDGGALTF. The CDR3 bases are TGCGCCAGCAGCGATGGGGGGGCGCTGACCTTC.

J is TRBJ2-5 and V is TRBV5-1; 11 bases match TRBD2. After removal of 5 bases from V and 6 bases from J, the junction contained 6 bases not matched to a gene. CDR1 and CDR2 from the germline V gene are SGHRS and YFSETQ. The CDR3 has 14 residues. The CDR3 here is CASSLTSGGKTQYF. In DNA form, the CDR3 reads TGCGCCAGCAGTCTTACTAGCGGGGGAAAGACCCAGTACTTC. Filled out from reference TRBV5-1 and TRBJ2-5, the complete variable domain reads KAGVTQTPRYLIKTRGQQVTLSCSPISGHRSVSWYQQTPGQGLQFLFEYFSETQRNKGNFPGRFSGRQFSNSRSEMNVSTLELGDSALYLCASSLTSGGKTQYFGPGTRLLVL.

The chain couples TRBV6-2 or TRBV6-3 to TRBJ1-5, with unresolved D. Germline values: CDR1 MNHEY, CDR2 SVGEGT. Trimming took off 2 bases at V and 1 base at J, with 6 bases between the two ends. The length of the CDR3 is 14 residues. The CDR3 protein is CASSYVRSNQPQHF. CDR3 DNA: TGTGCCAGCAGTTACGTGAGAAGCAATCAGCCCCAGCATTTT.

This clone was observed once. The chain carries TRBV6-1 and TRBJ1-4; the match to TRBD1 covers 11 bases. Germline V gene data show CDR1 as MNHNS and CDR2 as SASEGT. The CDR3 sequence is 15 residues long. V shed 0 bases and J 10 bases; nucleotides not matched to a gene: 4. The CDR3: CASSEAGTGGGKLFF. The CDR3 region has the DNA TGTGCCAGCAGTGAAGCGGGGACAGGGGGAGGAAAACTGTTTTTT.

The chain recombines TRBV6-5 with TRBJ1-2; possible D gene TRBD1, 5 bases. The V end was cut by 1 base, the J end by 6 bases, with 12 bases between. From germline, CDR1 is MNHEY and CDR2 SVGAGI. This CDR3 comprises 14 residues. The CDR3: CASSYLAGRDGYTF. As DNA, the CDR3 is TGTGCCAGCAGTTACTTGGCAGGGAGAGATGGCTACACCTTC.